Following are 10 T cell receptor beta chains from one sample sequenced in a study of preoperative IRX-2 immunotherapy in early breast cancer (dated by TCRdb to the late 2010s). The library was generated by the immunoSEQ multiplex PCR assay. The immuneACCESS repertoire file appears here via TCRdb, limited to in-frame rearrangements. These files lack a portion of the clones; in checked studies, under half of the deficit traces to unresolved V genes, and the cause of the others is not known. The table for this sample lists 75,000 to 100,000 clones; around 86% of them were counted only once. The biggest ten clones account for around 2% of the sample. The treatment or condition label for this specimen denotes: preoperative locoregional IRX-2 cytokine immunotherapy. Source: tumor tissue, taken after IRX-2 immunotherapy. The receptors stem from a human donor with breast cancer.

This clone was picked up a small number of times. Written as DNA, the CDR3 is TGTGCCAGCACCTCATCGCCCCAGGGCCGCGAATGGCTGTTTTTT. The encoded protein is CASTSSPQGREWLFF. The chain is built from TRBV6-8 and TRBJ1-4, with D perhaps matching TRBD1 (5 bases). V lost 7 bases and J lost 14, with 26 bases in between. Germline V CDR1 and CDR2: MNHGY, SAAAGT. This CDR3 has 15 amino acids.

The chain has TRBV28 and TRBJ2-7; 8 bases agree with TRBD1. The V gene's germline CDR1 is MDHEN and CDR2 SYDVKM. The CDR3 is 16 amino acids. V shed 1 base and J 1 base; nucleotides not matched to a gene: 6. DNA for the CDR3: TGTGCCAGCAGTTTATCGGCAGGGGGCAGGTCCTACGAGCAGTACTTC. Protein: CASSLSAGGRSYEQYF.

The chain uses TRBV30 and TRBJ1-4, with 10 bases matching TRBD1. The CDR3 sequence is 14 residues long. V dropped 2 bases and J dropped 4; count of bases not matched to a gene: 1. Germline assignment: CDR1 GTSNPN and CDR2 SVGIG (reference sequence). CDR3 protein: CAWSRTGGNEKLFF. DNA for the CDR3: TGTGCCTGGAGTCGGACAGGGGGTAATGAAAAACTGTTTTTT.

CDR3 coding DNA: TGTGCCACCAGCAGGGGACAGGGGCTAACCTACGAGCAGTACTTC. Its protein is CATSRGQGLTYEQYF. The V call is TRBV15, the J call TRBJ2-7; the match to TRBD1 covers 10 bases. The V gene end was trimmed by 3 bases and the J gene end by 2 bases; junction bases not matched to a gene: 4. CDR3 size: 15 residues. Germline V gene sequence: CDR1 LNHNV, CDR2 YYDKDF (reference sequence).

The chain couples TRBV28 to TRBJ1-5; D call uncertain. In germline, CDR1 is MDHEN, CDR2 SYDVKM. The CDR3 is 13 amino acids. Trimming removed 6 bases from V and 0 bases from J, with 6 bases in between. The DNA of the CDR3 is TGTGCCAGCAGGATCAATAGCAATCAGCCCCAGCATTTT. This codes for CASRINSNQPQHF.

The V call is TRBV19, the J call TRBJ2-1; 13 nucleotides agree with TRBD2. The junction had 3 bases not matched to a gene; V was cut back by 3 bases and J by 4 bases. This CDR3 is built from 16 residues. The V gene's germline CDR1 is LNHDA and CDR2 SQIVND (reference sequence). DNA for the CDR3: TGTGCCAGTAGTATCGGGACTAGCGGGATGTACAATGAGCAGTTCTTC. The encoded protein is CASSIGTSGMYNEQFF.

The V and J genes are TRBV28 and TRBJ1-4; D gene ambiguous. V shed 3 bases and J shed 0 bases, with 5 bases lying between them. The CDR3 spans 14 residues. CDR1 and CDR2 (germline): MDHEN, SYDVKM. CDR3 protein: CASSFPSTNEKLFF. The CDR3 nucleotides are TGTGCCAGCAGTTTCCCATCAACTAATGAAAAACTGTTTTTT.

This sequence joins TRBV22-1 and TRBJ1-1. TRBV22-1 is a pseudogene. The CDR3 totals 14 residues. CDR3 DNA sequence: TGTGCCAGCAGTCGTCTAGGCAGTCAAACTGAAGCTTTCTTT. This codes for CASSRLGSQTEAFF.

This clone came up once. The chain links TRBV7-4 to TRBJ1-2; D gene unclear. The CDR3 loop spans 13 amino acids. The germline gives CDR1 SGHVT, CDR2 SQSDAQ. Trimming took 1 base from V and 11 from J, leaving 14 bases between them. CDR3 residues: CASSLGRPTPYTF. DNA for the CDR3: TGTGCCAGCAGCTTAGGACGCCCTACCCCTTACACCTTC.

J is TRBJ1-2 and V is TRBV5-1; TRBD1 might be the D (5 bases). Trimming took 4 bases from V and 6 from J, leaving 19 bases between them. Germline CDR1 reads SGHRS; CDR2 reads YFSETQ. The CDR3 consists of 15 residues. The CDR3 reads CASSLEGGTGNGYTF. DNA for the CDR3: TGCGCCAGCAGCCTAGAGGGAGGGACGGGTAATGGCTACACCTTC.